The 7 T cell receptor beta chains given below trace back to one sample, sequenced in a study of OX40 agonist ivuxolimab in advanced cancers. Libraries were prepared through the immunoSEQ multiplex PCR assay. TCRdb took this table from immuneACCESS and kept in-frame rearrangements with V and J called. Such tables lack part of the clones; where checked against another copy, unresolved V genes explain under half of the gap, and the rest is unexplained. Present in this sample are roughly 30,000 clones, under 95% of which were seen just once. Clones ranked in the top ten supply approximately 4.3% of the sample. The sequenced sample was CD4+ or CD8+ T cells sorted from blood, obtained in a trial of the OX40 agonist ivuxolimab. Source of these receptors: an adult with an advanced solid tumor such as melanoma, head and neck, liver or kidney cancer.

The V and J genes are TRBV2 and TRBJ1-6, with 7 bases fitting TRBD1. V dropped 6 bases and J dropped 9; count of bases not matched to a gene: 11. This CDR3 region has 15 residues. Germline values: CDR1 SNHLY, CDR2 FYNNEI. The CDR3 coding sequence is TGTGCCAGCAGAGCTGAGACAGGGTTGGGTTCACCCCTCCACTTT. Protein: CASRAETGLGSPLHF.

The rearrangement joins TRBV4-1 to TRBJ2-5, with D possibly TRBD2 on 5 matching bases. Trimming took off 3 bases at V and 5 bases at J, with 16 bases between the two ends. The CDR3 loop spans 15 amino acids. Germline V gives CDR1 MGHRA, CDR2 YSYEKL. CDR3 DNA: TGCGCCAGCAGCCACCTAACTAGTATCAGGGAGACCCAGTACTTC. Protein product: CASSHLTSIRETQYF.

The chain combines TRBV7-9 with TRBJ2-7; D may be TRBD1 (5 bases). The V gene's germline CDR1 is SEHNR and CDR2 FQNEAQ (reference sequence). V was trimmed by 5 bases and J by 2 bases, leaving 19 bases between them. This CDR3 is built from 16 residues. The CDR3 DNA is TGTGCCAGCAGCCAAAATACAGGCAAGGATCCCTACGAGCAGTACTTC. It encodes CASSQNTGKDPYEQYF. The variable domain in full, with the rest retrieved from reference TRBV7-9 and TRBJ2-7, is DTGVSQNPRHKITKRGQNVTFRCDPISEHNRLYWYRQTLGQGPEFLTYFQNEAQLEKSRLLSDRFSAERPKGSFSTLEIQRTEQGDSAMYLCASSQNTGKDPYEQYFGPGTRLTVT.

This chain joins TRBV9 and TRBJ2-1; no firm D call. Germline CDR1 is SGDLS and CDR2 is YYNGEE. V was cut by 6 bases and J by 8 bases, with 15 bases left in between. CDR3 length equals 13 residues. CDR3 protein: CASIPRCDDEQFF. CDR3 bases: TGTGCCAGCATTCCTCGTTGTGATGATGAGCAGTTCTTC.

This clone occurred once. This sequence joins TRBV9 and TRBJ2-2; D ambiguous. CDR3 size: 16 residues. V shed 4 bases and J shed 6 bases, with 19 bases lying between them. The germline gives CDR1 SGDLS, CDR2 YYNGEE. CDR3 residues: CASSHLGLEVPGELFF. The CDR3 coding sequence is TGTGCCAGCAGCCATCTCGGTCTTGAGGTCCCCGGGGAGCTGTTTTTT.

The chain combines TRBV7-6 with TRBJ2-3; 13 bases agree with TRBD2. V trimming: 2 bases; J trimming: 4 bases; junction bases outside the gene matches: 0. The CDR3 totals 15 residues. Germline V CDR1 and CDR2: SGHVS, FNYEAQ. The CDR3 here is CASSLTSGRADTQYF. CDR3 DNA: TGTGCCAGCAGCTTAACTAGCGGGAGGGCAGATACGCAGTATTTT.

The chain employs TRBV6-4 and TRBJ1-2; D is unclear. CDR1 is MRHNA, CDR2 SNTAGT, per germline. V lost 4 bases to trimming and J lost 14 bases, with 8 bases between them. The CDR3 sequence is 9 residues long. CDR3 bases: TGTGCCAGCAGTGGTCCCGGGACCTTC. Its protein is CASSGPGTF.